A selection of T cell receptor beta chains follows, all from one sample in a study of shared clonotypes between healthy human individuals. Assay: immunoSEQ multiplex PCR; the TCRdb copy retains only in-frame clones and omits some. The profile shows about 500,000 clones, roughly three quarters of them singletons. Sequenced: PBMCs. All receptors derive from a woman between 35 and 50 years old in good health. Some clones in this sample may be carry-over from other donors' samples. CDR3s leave out the opening cysteine and the closing phenylalanine or tryptophan.

ASSLSSGRGRQY | TRBV5-4
ASSTYTGLAMNEQY | TRBV27
ASSLVDELAGAYNEQF | TRBV5-4
ASSVEGRVGTQPQH | TRBV9
ASSLKLRARWDYGYT | TRBV7-3
SAEEGSKETQY | TRBV29-1
ASSPSTGSNQPQH | TRBV18
ASSVDGTGTSYLT | TRBV9
SVDEGGGETQY | TRBV29-1
AWNRVADYGYT | TRBV30
ATSSEQH | TRBV15
ASSPGGNQPQH | TRBV18
ASSQGLAGPTDTQY | TRBV4-1
SVEWVPLNYGYT | TRBV29-1
AIRAGTRQETQY | TRBV10-3
ASSLGTVLF | TRBV5-6